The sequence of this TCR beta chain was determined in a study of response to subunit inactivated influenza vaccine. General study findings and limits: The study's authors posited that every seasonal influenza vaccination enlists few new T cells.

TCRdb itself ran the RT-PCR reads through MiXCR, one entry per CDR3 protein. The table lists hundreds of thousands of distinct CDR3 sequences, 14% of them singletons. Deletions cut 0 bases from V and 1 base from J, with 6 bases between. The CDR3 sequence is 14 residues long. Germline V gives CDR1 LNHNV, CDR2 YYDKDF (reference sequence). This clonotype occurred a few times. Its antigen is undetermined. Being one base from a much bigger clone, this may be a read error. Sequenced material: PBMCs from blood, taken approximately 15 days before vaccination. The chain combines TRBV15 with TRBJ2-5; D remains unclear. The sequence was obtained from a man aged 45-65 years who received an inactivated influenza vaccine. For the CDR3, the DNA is TGTGCCACCAGCAGAGATATGTCCCAAGAGACCCAGTACTTC. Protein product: CATSRDMSQETQYF.